Below, 5 T cell receptor beta chains from the same sample are listed, as sequenced in a study of CD8+CD57+ T cells in acquired aplastic anemia. Before being chosen for sequencing, patients had shown CD8+CD57+ cell expansion by flow cytometry. The template used for profiling TCR beta VDJ and CDR3 was genomic DNA. TCRdb independently ran MiXCR on the reads; one entry per CDR3 protein. The sample shows around 170,000 distinct CDR3 sequences, roughly half of them seen only once. The sample was sorted CD4+, CD8+, or CD8+CD57+ T cells (not recorded which) from PBMCs. These receptors all stem from a human donor with aplastic anemia.

In its sample, this clonotype was seen many times. This sequence joins TRBV7-8 and TRBJ2-1; D is perhaps TRBD1 or TRBD2 (5 bases each). CDR1 is SGHVS, CDR2 FQNEAQ, per germline. V shed 5 bases and J shed 10 bases, with 21 bases lying between them. The CDR3 runs 15 residues. The CDR3 is CASSLRRDLQREQFF. CDR3 sequence (DNA): TGTGCCAGCAGCCTCCGCCGGGACCTACAACGGGAGCAGTTCTTC.

The sample holds many counts of this clonotype. The genes are TRBV2 and TRBJ1-5; possible D gene TRBD1, 5 bases. Between the trimmed V and J ends, which lost 4 bases and 1 base, there was a span of 11 bases. Looked up from germline, CDR1 is SNHLY and CDR2 is FYNNEI. This CDR3 spans 15 amino acids. The CDR3 nucleotides read TGTGCCAGCAGTGTAACGTGGGACAGCAATCAGCCCCAGCATTTT. Protein: CASSVTWDSNQPQHF.

The chain recombines TRBV11-1 with TRBJ1-6; D may be TRBD1 (6 bases). The CDR3 covers 16 residues. Germline assignment: CDR1 SGHAT and CDR2 FQDESV (reference sequence). The V end lost 3 bases, the J end lost 5 bases, and 14 bases lay between the germline ends. The CDR3 loop reads CASSLSGGVHNSPLHF. The CDR3 region has the DNA TGTGCCAGCAGCTTGTCTGGGGGCGTCCATAATTCACCCCTCCACTTT.

This clonotype was seen at least ten times. The V and J genes are TRBV10-3 and TRBJ1-5; TRBD1 might be the D (5 bases). This CDR3 region has 13 residues. V lost 4 bases, J lost 7 bases, and 11 bases lay in between. Per germline, CDR1 ENHRY and CDR2 SYGVKD. The CDR3: CAISGSRDQPQHF. The CDR3 DNA follows: TGTGCCATCAGTGGGTCCAGGGACCAGCCCCAGCATTTT.

Note on this clonotype: Compared with germline, one end of the junction differs, possibly owing to a read error. The gene calls are TRBV6-4 and TRBJ1-2, with D uncertain. This CDR3 region has 14 residues. Germline V lookup: CDR1 MRHNA, CDR2 SNTAGT. The CDR3 region has the DNA TGTGCCAGCAGTCGGGGAGTCGCCGGGAGTGGCCACACCTTC. This translates into CASSRGVAGSGHTF.